Detailed here is one T cell receptor beta chain. The sample comes from a study of blood T cell repertoires in COVID-19. Participant-reported clinical history was the basis for cohort assignment. Sequencing was performed with immunoSEQ multiplex PCR; in TCRdb, only in-frame clones are kept and a portion is missing. The sample contains some 400,000 clones, approximately 92% of which appear only once. V was clipped by 2 bases and J by 6 bases, with 20 bases between them. The CDR3 sequence is 16 residues long. Germline V gives CDR1 SGHVS, CDR2 FNYEAQ. Source material: PBMCs or T cells enriched from blood (not recorded which). The rearrangement uses TRBV7-6 and TRBJ2-7, with a tentative D call TRBD1 (5 bases). The receptor was derived from a man aged 25-45 years who had recovered from COVID-19. Written as DNA, the CDR3 is TGTGCCAGCAGCTTATCGCTGGGGCTAGATTTCGCCGAGCAGTACTTC. It codes for CASSLSLGLDFAEQYF.